The rows below give T cell receptor beta chains drawn from one sample of a study of T cells after yellow fever vaccination. TCRdb analysed the 5' RACE reads with MiXCR anew, one entry per CDR3 protein. The sample yields around 120,000 distinct CDR3 sequences, 6.5% to 9% seen once. This sample comprised CD4+ T cells sorted from PBMCs, obtained approximately 40 days after the first yellow fever vaccination. Every receptor here comes from a young man who received the YFV17D yellow fever vaccine. The CDR3 runs from the conserved cysteine through the conserved F or W. The order of the fields is V gene, CDR3 protein.

TRBV3-1 CASSQGTQYF
TRBV28 CASSWDRKQFF
TRBV6-2/TRBV6-3 CASSYPGTGTFNQPQHF
TRBV18 CASSLFGKETQYF
TRBV11-1 CASSLGRYPSASTDTQYF
TRBV25-1 CASTEGDSPLHF
TRBV12-3/TRBV12-4 CASSPGRLYGYTF
TRBV4-3 CASSRKSWGSPTDTQYF
TRBV23-1 CASITSGGEASNTGELFF
TRBV6-6 CASYHRGASTF
TRBV5-1 CASSLGGQINSPLHF
TRBV12-3/TRBV12-4 CASSPRFVGETQYF
TRBV12-3/TRBV12-4 CASIPGGPGGETQYF
TRBV29-1 CSVGLGGEKLFF
TRBV6-5 CASSYTPAATNEKLFF
TRBV20-1 CSARDPRTGGYVGNTIYF
TRBV9 CASSVGRQETQYF
TRBV10-3 CAISSAQGGETQYF
TRBV5-1 CASSRTGSENIQYF
TRBV28 CASSWTFYGELFF
TRBV7-9 CASSMGRGTYEQYF
TRBV4-2 CASSPGPIYEQYF
TRBV9 CASSVDPGTGGPTDTQYF
TRBV20-1 CSARDLSGRTQYF
TRBV25-1 CASSYTGELFF
TRBV18 CASSPHPQSEAFF
TRBV4-3 CASSPGGWSGGSSYNEQFF